This TCR beta chain was sequenced in a study of memory CD4+ T cells and cytomegalovirus serostatus. Germline trimming cut 7 bases from V and 5 bases from J; bases unmatched to any gene: 19. Per germline, CDR1 SNHLY and CDR2 FYNNEI. The CDR3 loop spans 17 amino acids. The sort gate was single viable CD3+CD4+CD8-CD45RO+ cells for memory CD4+ T cells. Some clones are missing from TCRdb's copy, which holds only in-frame ones; the method was immunoSEQ multiplex PCR. The profile shows over 45,000 clones, approximately 81% of them singletons. Material for sequencing was memory CD4+ T cells from blood. V usage is TRBV2 and J usage is TRBJ2-5; 7 bases are shared with TRBD1. The receptor was derived from an adult in good health and CMV-seronegative. Some clones in this sample may be carry-over from other donors' samples. The CDR3 coding sequence is TGTGCCAGCAACACGCAGGGGGTAATACGGACGGGGGAGACCCAGTACTTC. This translates into CASNTQGVIRTGETQYF.